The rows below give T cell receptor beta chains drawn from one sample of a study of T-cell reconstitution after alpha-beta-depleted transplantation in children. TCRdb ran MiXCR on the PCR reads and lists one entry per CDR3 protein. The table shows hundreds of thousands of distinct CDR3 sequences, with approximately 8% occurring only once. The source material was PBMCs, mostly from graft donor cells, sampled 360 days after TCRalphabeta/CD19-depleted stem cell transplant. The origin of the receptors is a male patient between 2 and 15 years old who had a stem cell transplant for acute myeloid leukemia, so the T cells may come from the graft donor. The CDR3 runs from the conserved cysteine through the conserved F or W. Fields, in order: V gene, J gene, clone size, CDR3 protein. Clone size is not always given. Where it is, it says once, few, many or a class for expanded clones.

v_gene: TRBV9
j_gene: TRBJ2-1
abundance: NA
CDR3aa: CASSVATSGMGYEQFF

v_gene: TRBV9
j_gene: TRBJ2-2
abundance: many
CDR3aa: CASGRVNGNGELFF

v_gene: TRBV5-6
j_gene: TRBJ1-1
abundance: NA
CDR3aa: CASSWRAGGVMNTEAFF

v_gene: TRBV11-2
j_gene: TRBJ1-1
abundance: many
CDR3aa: CASSQQGALIPNTEAFF

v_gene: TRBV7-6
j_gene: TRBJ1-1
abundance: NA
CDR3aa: CASSRELTGKAFF

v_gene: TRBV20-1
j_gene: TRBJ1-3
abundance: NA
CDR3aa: CSAMAASGNTIYF

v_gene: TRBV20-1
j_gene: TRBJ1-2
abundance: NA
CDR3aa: CSASPTGGGYGYTF

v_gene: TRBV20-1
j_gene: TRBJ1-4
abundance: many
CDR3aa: CSARDMDSNEKLFF

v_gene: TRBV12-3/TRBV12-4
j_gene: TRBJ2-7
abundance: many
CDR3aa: CASSFGGAREQYF

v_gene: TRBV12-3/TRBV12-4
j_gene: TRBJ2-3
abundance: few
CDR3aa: CASTTFPSTDTQYF

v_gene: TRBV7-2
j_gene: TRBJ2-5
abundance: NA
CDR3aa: CASSLSAAQETQYF

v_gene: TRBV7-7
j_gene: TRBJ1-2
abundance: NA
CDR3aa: CASSPLRTGNLINYGYTF

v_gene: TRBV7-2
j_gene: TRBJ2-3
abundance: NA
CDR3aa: CASSLGLWDTQYF

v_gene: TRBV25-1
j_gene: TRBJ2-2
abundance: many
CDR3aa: CASILGAGELFF

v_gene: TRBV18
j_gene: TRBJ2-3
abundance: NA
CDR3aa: CASSPGARVDTQYF

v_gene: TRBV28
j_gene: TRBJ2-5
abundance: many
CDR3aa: CASSPKLRETQYF

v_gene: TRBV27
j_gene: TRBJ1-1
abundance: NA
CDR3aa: CASSSTGFEDTEAFF

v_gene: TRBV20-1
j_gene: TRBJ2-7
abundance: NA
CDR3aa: CSAKGQGAYEQYF